This TCR beta chain was sequenced for a study of shared clonotypes between healthy human individuals. In the study overall: Each donor's CD8 memory used one plate, CD8 naive two, each CD4 subset three.

The germline CDR1 and CDR2 sequences are SGHAT and FQNNGV. The CDR3 is made up of 15 amino acids. Trimming removed 5 bases from V and 7 bases from J, with 17 bases in between. CD45RO negativity and positive selection for CCR7 defined naive CD8 cells, a population that excluded terminally differentiated effector memory CD45RA+ cells. On this clone itself: No antigen is known for it.

Sequencing used immunoSEQ multiplex PCR; TCRdb keeps in-frame clones, though not all of them. Counted here are roughly 2,000,000 clones, just over 90% occurring once; the ten biggest clones make up over 1.5%. Study-wide points: On the whole, naive subsets had larger estimated richness than memory subsets had.

The receptor's source is a man younger than 35 in good health. Some clones in this sample may be carry-over from other donors' samples. The gene calls are TRBV11-2 and TRBJ1-4, with a weak D call TRBD1 (5 bases). Source material: naive CD8+ T cells from PBMCs. This CDR3 reads CASSRDGLGGEKLFF. The CDR3 nucleotides are TGTGCCAGCAGCCGGGACGGGCTGGGTGGTGAAAAACTGTTTTTT.